A selection of T cell receptor beta chains follows, all from one sample in a study of T-cell reconstitution after alpha-beta-depleted transplantation in children. Each CDR3 protein gets one entry after TCRdb re-called the PCR reads with MiXCR. The repertoire holds around 700,000 distinct CDR3 sequences, about an eighth seen once, with roughly 0.84% in the top ten. Source: PBMCs, taken before TCRalphabeta/CD19-depleted stem cell transplant. Source of these receptors: a girl aged 2 to 10 with congenital amegakaryocytic thrombocytopenia, due to receive a stem cell transplant. Both conserved end residues are part of each CDR3. D genes are given only for firm matches. Some rows have no size entry. The others give once, few or many, or a class for an expanded clone.

d_gene | j_gene | abundance | v_gene | CDR3nt | CDR3aa
. | TRBJ2-4 | few | TRBV21-1 | TGTGCCAGCAGCAAAGGGGCCCGAAACATTCAGTACTTC | CASSKGARNIQYF
. | TRBJ2-1 | many | TRBV5-1 | TGCGCCAGCAGCTGGACGAAAATTCGCAATGAGCAGTTCTTC | CASSWTKIRNEQFF
. | TRBJ2-1 | . | TRBV20-1 | TGCAGTGCCCCCTCGACGGTCTCCTACAATGAGCAGTTCTTC | CSAPSTVSYNEQFF
. | TRBJ2-1 | many | TRBV10-3 | TGTGCCATCAGTGAGCAGCGGTCCACCTACAATGAGCAGTTCTTC | CAISEQRSTYNEQFF
. | TRBJ2-3 | . | TRBV4-1 | TGCGCCAGCAGCCAAGACGCTCCGGGCGCGAGCACAGATACGCAGTATTTT | CASSQDAPGASTDTQYF
. | TRBJ2-7 | . | TRBV20-1 | TGCAGTGCTAGACCCTTCGGGGGAGTGGCCTACGAGCAGTACTTC | CSARPFGGVAYEQYF
. | TRBJ2-1 | many | TRBV7-2 | TGTGCCAGCAGCCCCTTCGTCTCCAATGAGCAGTTCTTC | CASSPFVSNEQFF
. | TRBJ2-1 | many | TRBV5-6 | TGTGCCAGCAGCTCCTCTGACAGGCCAACTAGCTACAATGAGCAGTTCTTC | CASSSSDRPTSYNEQFF
. | TRBJ1-1 | few | TRBV6-1 | TGTGCCAGCAGACCGCCCGGGAATGTGAACACTGAAGCTTTCTTT | CASRPPGNVNTEAFF
TRBD2 | TRBJ2-4 | . | TRBV20-1 | TGCAGTGCTGTGGGGACTAGCGGTACTAGGACCAAAAACATTCAGTACTTC | CSAVGTSGTRTKNIQYF
. | TRBJ1-2 | many | TRBV7-9 | TGTGCCAGCAGCTCCCGGTATAACTATGGCTACACCTTC | CASSSRYNYGYTF
. | TRBJ2-7 | . | TRBV29-1 | TGCAGCGTTGAAGTTCGTTACTACGAGCAGTACTTC | CSVEVRYYEQYF
. | TRBJ2-7 | few | TRBV5-1 | TGCGCCAGCAGCGTCCGGGGTCACTCCTACGAGCAGTACTTC | CASSVRGHSYEQYF
. | TRBJ1-1 | . | TRBV29-1 | TGCAGCGCTTTTACCCTGAACACTGAAGCTTTCTTT | CSAFTLNTEAFF
. | TRBJ2-1 | many | TRBV24-1 | TGTGCCACCAGTGATTCCGGGCCCTACAATGAGCAGTTCTTC | CATSDSGPYNEQFF
. | TRBJ1-4 | . | TRBV6-5 | TGTGCCAGCAGTTACTCGGCCGGGAGTCGCGAAAAACTGTTTTTT | CASSYSAGSREKLFF
. | TRBJ1-1 | many | TRBV9 | TGTGCCAGCAGCGTAGGCTCGAACACTGAAGCTTTCTTT | CASSVGSNTEAFF
. | TRBJ2-1 | many | TRBV12-3/TRBV12-4 | TGTGCCAGCATTGGGGATCCCTACAATGAGCAGTTCTTC | CASIGDPYNEQFF
. | TRBJ2-1 | few | TRBV29-1 | TGCAGCGTTGTGGGAGGTGAGCAGTTCTTC | CSVVGGEQFF
TRBD2 | TRBJ2-1 | many | TRBV12-3/TRBV12-4 | TGTGCCAGCAGTACAGGACTAGCGGAAAATTACAATGAGCAGTTCTTC | CASSTGLAENYNEQFF
TRBD1 | TRBJ1-2 | many | TRBV28 | TGTGCCAGCACTACCTTTGGGACAGGGGGCTATGGCTACACCTTC | CASTTFGTGGYGYTF
. | TRBJ2-1 | few | TRBV5-1 | TGCGCCAGCAGCTTGGACAGGGCGCCCTACAATGAGCAGTTCTTC | CASSLDRAPYNEQFF
TRBD1 | TRBJ2-5 | . | TRBV10-3 | TGTGCCACCGGGACAGGGGGCGCGGAAGAGACCCAGTACTTC | CATGTGGAEETQYF
TRBD1 | TRBJ2-1 | few | TRBV7-8 | TGTGCCAGCAGCTCCAGGGGGTATTACAATGAGCAGTTCTTC | CASSSRGYYNEQFF
. | TRBJ1-3 | many | TRBV11-2 | TGTGCCAGCAGCTTAGAAGGGAAGAGCTCTGGAAACACCATATATTTT | CASSLEGKSSGNTIYF
. | TRBJ1-6 | many | TRBV11-2 | TGTGCCAGCAGCTCCCGCGACAGCTCCTATAATTCACCCCTCCACTTT | CASSSRDSSYNSPLHF
TRBD1 | TRBJ2-3 | many | TRBV10-3 | TGTGCCATCAGTGAGTCGTTGGGGACAGGGCACACAGATACGCAGTATTTT | CAISESLGTGHTDTQYF
. | TRBJ1-4 | many | TRBV20-1 | TGCAGTGCTAACCCCGACAGAGTTGAAAAACTGTTTTTT | CSANPDRVEKLFF
TRBD1 | TRBJ1-4 | . | TRBV29-1 | TGCAGCGCGGGACAGGGCAATGAAAAACTGTTTTTT | CSAGQGNEKLFF
TRBD1 | TRBJ2-2 | many | TRBV5-1 | TGCGCCGGACAGGGGGACACCGGGGAGCTGTTTTTT | CAGQGDTGELFF
TRBD2 | TRBJ2-5 | many | TRBV20-1 | TGCAGTGCTCCTAACCACCCTTTAGCGGGAGGGGAGACCCAGTACTTC | CSAPNHPLAGGETQYF
TRBD1 | TRBJ2-2 | many | TRBV11-2 | TGTGCCAGCAGCACGTCAGGGGGCGGGGAGCTGTTTTTT | CASSTSGGGELFF
TRBD2 | TRBJ2-3 | many | TRBV12-3/TRBV12-4 | TGTGCCAGCAGTTTACGGGAGTTGATGACTAGCGGGAGGGTCCCAGATACGCAGTATTTT | CASSLRELMTSGRVPDTQYF
. | TRBJ1-2 | . | TRBV9 | TGTGCCAGCAGCGTAGACAGGGACGTCTATGGCTACACCTTC | CASSVDRDVYGYTF
TRBD2 | TRBJ2-2 | few | TRBV29-1 | TGCAGCGTACGGGGACTAGCGGGAACCGGGGAGCTGTTTTTT | CSVRGLAGTGELFF
. | TRBJ2-5 | few | TRBV6-1 | TGTGCCACACAAAACCCCGGGACGTGGGGAGAGACCCAGTACTTC | CATQNPGTWGETQYF
. | TRBJ2-4 | many | TRBV4-1 | TGCGCCAGCAGCCAAGTTGGTCGGGGTACCAAAAACATTCAGTACTTC | CASSQVGRGTKNIQYF
. | TRBJ1-5 | many | TRBV9 | TGTGCCAGCAGCTTAGACAGCTCTCAGCCCCAGCATTTT | CASSLDSSQPQHF
TRBD2 | TRBJ2-7 | many | TRBV5-6 | TGTGCCAGCAGGATAGGGGTCGTGACTAGCGGGAGGGACGAGCAGTACTTC | CASRIGVVTSGRDEQYF
. | TRBJ1-1 | few | TRBV20-1 | TGCAGTGCTAGATCTGGAGTTTACACTGAAGCTTTCTTT | CSARSGVYTEAFF
. | TRBJ2-1 | . | TRBV7-9 | TGTGCCAGCAGCTTAGCTGGTTTGTGGCAGTTCTTC | CASSLAGLWQFF
. | TRBJ2-3 | . | TRBV2 | TGTGCCAGCAGTGGAGCAGGGGCGGTAAGCACAGATACGCAGTATTTT | CASSGAGAVSTDTQYF
TRBD1 | TRBJ2-3 | . | TRBV4-1 | TGCGCCAGCAGCCAAACCAGGGGGCTCGGCACAGATACGCAGTATTTT | CASSQTRGLGTDTQYF